The rows below give T cell receptor beta chains drawn from one sample of a study of T cell changes during pregnancy in multiple sclerosis. Only in-frame clones appear in the TCRdb table, and some are missing; sequencing was by immunoSEQ multiplex PCR. The sample includes 70,000 or so clones, roughly 89% of them seen just once. This sample comprised peripheral blood, obtained in the third trimester of pregnancy. These receptors all come from a female donor in good health, enrolled as a control in a pregnancy study. CDR3s include the opening cysteine and the closing phenylalanine or tryptophan. The D gene is left open where the match is weak. The size of a clone is reported for some rows only, either as once, few or many, or as a class for expanded clones.

j_call v_call d_call clone_size cdr3_aa cdr3_nt
TRBJ1-1 TRBV6-5 . . CASSYRVDTEAFF TGTGCCAGCAGTTACAGAGTCGACACTGAAGCTTTCTTT
TRBJ2-5 TRBV5-1 TRBD2 . CASRTSGGAILPQYF TGCGCCAGCAGGACTAGCGGGGGGGCAATTTTGCCCCAGTACTTC
TRBJ1-6 TRBV10-3 . . CAISWGGPNSPLHF TGTGCCATCTCATGGGGAGGCCCTAATTCACCCCTCCACTTT
TRBJ2-5 TRBV7-2 . . CASSPKRLANQETQYF TGTGCCAGCAGCCCGAAAAGGCTAGCGAACCAAGAGACCCAGTACTTC
TRBJ2-7 TRBV28 . . CASSLVIQAYEQYF TGTGCCAGCAGTTTAGTAATACAGGCCTACGAGCAGTACTTC
TRBJ2-7 TRBV6-6 TRBD2 few CASSREGHEQYF TGTGCCAGCAGTCGGGAGGGTCACGAGCAGTACTTC
TRBJ2-1 TRBV10-3 . . CAISERGYNEQFF TGTGCCATCAGTGAGAGAGGGTACAATGAGCAGTTCTTC
TRBJ1-6 TRBV19 TRBD1 few CASSATGTGHNSPLHF TGTGCCAGTAGTGCCACCGGGACAGGGCATAATTCACCCCTCCACTTT
TRBJ1-2 TRBV19 . few CASSITGNYGYTF TGTGCCAGTAGTATAACAGGGAACTATGGCTACACCTTC
TRBJ2-3 TRBV11-3 TRBD2 . CASSLMAGEDTQYF TGTGCCAGCAGCTTAATGGCGGGAGAAGATACGCAGTATTTT
TRBJ1-4 TRBV5-1 . . CASSLLQGGEKLFF TGCGCCAGCAGCTTGTTGCAGGGAGGCGAAAAACTGTTTTTT
TRBJ2-7 TRBV5-1 . . CASTGGTSYEQYF TGCGCCAGCACAGGAGGGACTTCCTACGAGCAGTACTTC
TRBJ2-7 TRBV6-6 . . CASSYVASSYEQYF TGTGCCAGCAGTTACGTAGCCAGCTCCTACGAGCAGTACTTC
TRBJ2-1 TRBV2 TRBD1 . CASSGQGNNEQFF TGTGCCAGCAGTGGACAGGGGAACAATGAGCAGTTCTTC
TRBJ1-1 TRBV7-6 . . CASSAGGNTEAFF TGTGCCAGCAGCGCCGGTGGGAACACTGAAGCTTTCTTT
TRBJ1-5 TRBV5-8 . . CASSSRVGNQPQHF TGTGCCAGCAGCTCCAGGGTCGGCAATCAGCCCCAGCATTTT
TRBJ2-1 TRBV4-3 TRBD2 . CASSQHIAGGLNEQFF TGCGCCAGCAGTCAACATATAGCGGGAGGTTTAAATGAGCAGTTCTTC
TRBJ1-1 TRBV2 TRBD1 . CASRATGDLNTEAFF TGTGCCAGCAGGGCCACAGGGGACCTGAACACTGAAGCTTTCTTT
TRBJ2-3 TRBV5-1 TRBD2 . CASRTGGRGTDTQYF TGCGCCAGCAGAACTGGCGGGAGAGGCACAGATACGCAGTATTTT
TRBJ2-7 TRBV27 . . CASSLSGGWNREYEQYF TGTGCCAGCAGTTTATCGGGGGGGTGGAACAGGGAGTACGAGCAGTACTTC
TRBJ2-3 TRBV6-1 TRBD2 . CASSEMLGTSGASTDTQYF TGTGCCAGCAGTGAAATGTTGGGGACTAGCGGGGCTAGCACAGATACGCAGTATTTT
TRBJ1-1 TRBV5-1 TRBD1 . CASSRQGATEAFF TGCGCCAGCAGCCGACAGGGGGCCACTGAAGCTTTCTTT
TRBJ2-7 TRBV28 . . CASSPYYEQYF TGTGCCAGCAGCCCTTACTACGAGCAGTACTTC
TRBJ1-5 TRBV5-5 TRBD1 . CASSVDRGPQPQHF TGTGCCAGCAGCGTCGACAGGGGGCCTCAGCCCCAGCATTTT
TRBJ2-1 TRBV11-2 TRBD2 . CASSSHPSGGPENEQFF TGTGCCAGCAGCTCCCATCCTAGCGGGGGCCCAGAGAATGAGCAGTTCTTC
TRBJ2-3 TRBV28 . . CASRATGRNTDTQYF TGTGCCAGCAGAGCCACCGGGAGAAACACAGATACGCAGTATTTT
TRBJ2-6 TRBV10-3 . . CAISDPWGPGSLGANVLTF TGTGCCATCAGTGATCCTTGGGGGCCCGGTTCTCTCGGGGCCAACGTCCTGACTTTC
TRBJ1-2 TRBV29-1 . once CSVLQPGSNGYTF TGCAGCGTTTTGCAACCCGGGAGTAATGGCTACACCTTC
TRBJ1-1 TRBV18 TRBD1 . CASSPNRGQGTEAFF TGTGCCAGCTCACCGAACAGGGGGCAAGGCACTGAAGCTTTCTTT
TRBJ1-1 TRBV5-5 . once CASSQWFDTEAFF TGTGCCAGCAGCCAGTGGTTCGACACTGAAGCTTTCTTT
TRBJ2-1 TRBV10-3 . . CATGVRQNGDEQFF TGTGCCACCGGGGTTAGGCAAAATGGCGATGAGCAGTTCTTC
TRBJ2-2 TRBV7-2 TRBD2 . CASSFSGRAVGELFF TGTGCCAGCAGCTTTAGCGGGAGGGCCGTCGGGGAGCTGTTTTTT
TRBJ1-1 TRBV7-6 TRBD1 . CASSPGGQNTEAFF TGTGCCAGCAGCCCAGGGGGGCAGAACACTGAAGCTTTCTTT
TRBJ1-2 TRBV11-3 TRBD1 . CASSTRTGISTF TGTGCCAGCAGCACCCGGACAGGGATCTCTACCTTC
TRBJ1-2 TRBV4-2 . . CASSQGQADNYGYTF TGTGCCAGCAGCCAAGGACAGGCCGACAACTATGGCTACACCTTC